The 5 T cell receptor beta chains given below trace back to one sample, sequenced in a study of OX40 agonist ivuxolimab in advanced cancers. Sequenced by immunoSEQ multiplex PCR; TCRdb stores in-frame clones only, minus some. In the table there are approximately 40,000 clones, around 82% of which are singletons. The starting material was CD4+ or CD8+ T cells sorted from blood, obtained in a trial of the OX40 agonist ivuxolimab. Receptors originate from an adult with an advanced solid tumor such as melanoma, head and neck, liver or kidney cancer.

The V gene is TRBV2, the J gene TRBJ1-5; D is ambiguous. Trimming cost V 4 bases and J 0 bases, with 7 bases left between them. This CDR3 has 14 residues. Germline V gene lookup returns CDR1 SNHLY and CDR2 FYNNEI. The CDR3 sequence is CASSGPGSNQPQHF. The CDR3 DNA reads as TGTGCCAGCAGTGGCCCAGGTAGCAATCAGCCCCAGCATTTT.

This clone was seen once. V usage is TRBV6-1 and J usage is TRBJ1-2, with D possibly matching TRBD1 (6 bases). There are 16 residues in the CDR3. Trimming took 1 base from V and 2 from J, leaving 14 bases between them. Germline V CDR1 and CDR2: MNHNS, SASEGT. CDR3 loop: CASSEDWEGTNYGYTF. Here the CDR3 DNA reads TGTGCCAGCAGTGAAGATTGGGAGGGGACAAACTATGGCTACACCTTC.

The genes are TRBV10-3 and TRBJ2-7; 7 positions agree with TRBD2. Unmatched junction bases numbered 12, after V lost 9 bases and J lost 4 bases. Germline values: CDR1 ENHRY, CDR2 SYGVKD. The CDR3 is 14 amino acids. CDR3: CAIGGTTENYEQYF. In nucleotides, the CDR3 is TGTGCCATTGGAGGGACTACGGAGAATTACGAGCAGTACTTC.

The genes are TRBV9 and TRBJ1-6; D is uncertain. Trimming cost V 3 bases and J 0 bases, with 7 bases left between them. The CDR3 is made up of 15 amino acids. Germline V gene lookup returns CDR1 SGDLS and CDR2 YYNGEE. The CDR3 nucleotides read TGTGCCAGCAGCGCCGTTAGCTCCTATAATTCACCCCTCCACTTT. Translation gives CASSAVSSYNSPLHF.

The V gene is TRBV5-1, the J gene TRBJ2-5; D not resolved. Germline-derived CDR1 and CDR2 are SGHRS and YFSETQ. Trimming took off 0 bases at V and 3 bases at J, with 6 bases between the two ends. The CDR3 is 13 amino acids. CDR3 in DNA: TGCGCCAGCAGCTTGGAAGGCGAAGAGACCCAGTACTTC. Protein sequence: CASSLEGEETQYF.